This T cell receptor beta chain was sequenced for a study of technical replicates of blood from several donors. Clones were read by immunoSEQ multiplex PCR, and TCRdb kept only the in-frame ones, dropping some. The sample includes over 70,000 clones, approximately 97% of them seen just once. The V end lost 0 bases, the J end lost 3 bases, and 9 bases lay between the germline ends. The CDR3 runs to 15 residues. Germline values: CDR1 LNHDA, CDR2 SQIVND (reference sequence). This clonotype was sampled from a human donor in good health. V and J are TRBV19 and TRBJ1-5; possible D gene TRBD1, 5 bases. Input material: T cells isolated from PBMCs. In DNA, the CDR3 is TGTGCCAGTAGTATAGATTCAGGGCTCAATCAGCCCCAGCATTTT. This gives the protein CASSIDSGLNQPQHF.